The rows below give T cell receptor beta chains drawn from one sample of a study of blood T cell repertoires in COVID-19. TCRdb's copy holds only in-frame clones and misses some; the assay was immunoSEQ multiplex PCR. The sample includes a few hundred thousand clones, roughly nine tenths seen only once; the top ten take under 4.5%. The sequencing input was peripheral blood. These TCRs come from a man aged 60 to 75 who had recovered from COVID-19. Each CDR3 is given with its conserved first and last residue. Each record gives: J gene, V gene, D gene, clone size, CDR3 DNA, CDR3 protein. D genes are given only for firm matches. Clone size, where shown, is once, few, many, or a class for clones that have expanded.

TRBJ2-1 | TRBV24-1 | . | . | TGTGCCACCAGTGAAACGACAGGATACAATGAGCAGTTCTTC | CATSETTGYNEQFF
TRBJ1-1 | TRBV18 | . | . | TGTGCCAGCTCACCATTAACGGGTGAAGCTTTCTTT | CASSPLTGEAFF
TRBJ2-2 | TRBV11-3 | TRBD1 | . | TGTGCCAGCAGTATGGGGCAGGGGGACACCGGGGAGCTGTTTTTT | CASSMGQGDTGELFF
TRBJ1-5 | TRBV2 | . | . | TGTGCCAGCAGTGAAGCATCGGGGTTTCAGCCCCAGCATTTT | CASSEASGFQPQHF
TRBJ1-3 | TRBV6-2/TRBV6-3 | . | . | TGTGCCAGCAGTTACCGGATACGAGACAGGAGCTCTGGAAACACCATATATTTT | CASSYRIRDRSSGNTIYF
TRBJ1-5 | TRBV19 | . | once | TGTGCCAGTACCTTTTCTGTCGGGGGTAATAGCAATCAGCCCCAGCATTTT | CASTFSVGGNSNQPQHF
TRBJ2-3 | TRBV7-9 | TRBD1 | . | TGTGCCAGCAGCTTGAGGGGACAGCCCACAGATACGCAGTATTTT | CASSLRGQPTDTQYF
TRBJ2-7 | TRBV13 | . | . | TGTGCCAGCAGCTTAGGGCACTCCCTGCGGGAGCAGTACTTC | CASSLGHSLREQYF
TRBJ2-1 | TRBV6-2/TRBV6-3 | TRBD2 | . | TGTGCCAGCAGCCGCAGCGGGGGTTATGAGCAGTTCTTC | CASSRSGGYEQFF
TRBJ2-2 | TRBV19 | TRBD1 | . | TGTGCCAGTAGCAGCCCTGACAGGGGGCGACCCGGGGAGCTGTTTTTT | CASSSPDRGRPGELFF
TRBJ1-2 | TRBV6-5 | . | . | TGTGCCAGCAGAGGGGGACGAAGCTATGGCTACACCTTC | CASRGGRSYGYTF